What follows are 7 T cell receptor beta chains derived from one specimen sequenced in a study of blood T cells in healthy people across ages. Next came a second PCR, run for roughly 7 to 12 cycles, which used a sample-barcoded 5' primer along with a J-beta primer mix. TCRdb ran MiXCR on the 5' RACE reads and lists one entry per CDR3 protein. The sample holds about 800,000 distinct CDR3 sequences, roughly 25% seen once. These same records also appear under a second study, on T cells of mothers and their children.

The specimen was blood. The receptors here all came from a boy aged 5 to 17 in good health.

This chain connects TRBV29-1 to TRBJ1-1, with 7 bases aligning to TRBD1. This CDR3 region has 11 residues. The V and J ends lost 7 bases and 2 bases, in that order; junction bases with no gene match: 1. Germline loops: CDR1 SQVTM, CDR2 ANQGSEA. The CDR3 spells CSGDRNTEAFF. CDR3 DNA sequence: TGCAGCGGGGACAGAAACACTGAAGCTTTCTTT.

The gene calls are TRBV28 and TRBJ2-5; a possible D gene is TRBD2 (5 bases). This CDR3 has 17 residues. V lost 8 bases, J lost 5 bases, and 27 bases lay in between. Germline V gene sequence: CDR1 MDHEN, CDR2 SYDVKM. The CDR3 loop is CASLKFPRRRTSETQYF. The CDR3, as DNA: TGTGCCAGCCTCAAATTTCCACGGAGGAGGACTTCGGAGACCCAGTACTTC.

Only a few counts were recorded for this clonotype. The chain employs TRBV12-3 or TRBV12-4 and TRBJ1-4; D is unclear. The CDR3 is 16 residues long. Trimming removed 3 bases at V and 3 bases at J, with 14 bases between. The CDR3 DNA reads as TGTGCCAGCAGTTTTCTCCTCGGGGTGTCTAATGAAAAACTGTTTTTT. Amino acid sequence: CASSFLLGVSNEKLFF.

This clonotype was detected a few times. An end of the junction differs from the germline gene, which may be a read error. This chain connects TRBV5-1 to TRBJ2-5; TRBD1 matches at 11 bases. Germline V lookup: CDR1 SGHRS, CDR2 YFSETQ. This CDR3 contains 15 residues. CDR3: CTSSSPGQGGKTQYF. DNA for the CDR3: TGCACCAGCAGCTCGCCGGGACAGGGGGGTAAGACCCAGTACTTC.

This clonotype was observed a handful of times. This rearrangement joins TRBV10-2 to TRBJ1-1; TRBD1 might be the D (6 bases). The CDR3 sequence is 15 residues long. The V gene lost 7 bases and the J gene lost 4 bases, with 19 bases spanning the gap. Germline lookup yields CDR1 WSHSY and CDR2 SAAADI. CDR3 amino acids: CASIEGGTESTEAFF. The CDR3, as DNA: TGCGCCAGCATCGAGGGGGGAACCGAGAGCACTGAAGCTTTCTTT.

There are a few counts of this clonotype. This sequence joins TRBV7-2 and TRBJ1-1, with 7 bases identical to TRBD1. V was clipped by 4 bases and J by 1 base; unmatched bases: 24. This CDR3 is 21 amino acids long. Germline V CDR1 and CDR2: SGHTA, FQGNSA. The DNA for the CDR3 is TGTGCCAGCAGCTCCAACAGGGGTCCGCTCCTTACGTTCAGAGGGAACACTGAAGCTTTCTTT. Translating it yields CASSSNRGPLLTFRGNTEAFF.

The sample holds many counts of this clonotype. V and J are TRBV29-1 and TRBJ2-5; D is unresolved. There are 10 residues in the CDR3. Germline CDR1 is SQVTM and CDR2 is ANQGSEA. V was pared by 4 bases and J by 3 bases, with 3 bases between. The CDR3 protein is CSVAEETQYF. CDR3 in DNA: TGCAGCGTTGCCGAAGAGACCCAGTACTTC.